One and the same sample provided the 28 T cell receptor beta chains below, sequenced in a study of spatial heterogeneity in lung cancer. Time point indicated: sample taken at primary tumor resection. Unsorted whole RNA from tumor, nontumor lung or frozen PBMC underwent sequencing. MiXCR was run by TCRdb on the 5' RACE reads, yielding one entry per CDR3 protein. Of approximately 52,000 distinct CDR3 sequences detected, roughly 7% appear once; the ten largest clones hold 2.5% to 3%. The material was PBMCs, obtained at surgery. The receptors derive from a female donor with early-stage non-small cell lung cancer.

This clonotype was recorded at least ten times. This chain links TRBV7-2 with TRBJ1-1; no clear D gene. Germline V gene data show CDR1 as SGHTA and CDR2 as FQGNSA. The CDR3 consists of 14 residues. Trimming cost V 0 bases and J 4 bases, with 9 bases left between them. For the CDR3, the DNA is TGTGCCAGCAGCTTAGCGGGTCCGGGCACTGAAGCTTTCTTT. As protein: CASSLAGPGTEAFF. Looking up the rest from reference TRBV7-2 and TRBJ1-1 gives the full variable domain: GAGVSQSPSNKVTEKGKDVELRCDPISGHTALYWYRQSLGQGLEFLIYFQGNSAPDKSGLPSDRFSAERTGGSVSTLTIQRTQQEDSAVYLCASSLAGPGTEAFFGQGTRLTVV.

This clonotype was recorded many times. This chain connects TRBV7-9 to TRBJ2-5; D remains unclear. Trimming removed 2 bases from V and 4 bases from J, with 20 bases in between. In germline, CDR1 is SEHNR, CDR2 FQNEAQ (reference sequence). CDR3 length: 17 amino acids. The CDR3 DNA is TGTGCCAGCAGCTTACCCACCGGCTTTCCAACAAGAGAGACCCAGTACTTC. Translating gives CASSLPTGFPTRETQYF.

This clonotype was counted ten times or more. This chain links TRBV5-1 with TRBJ2-4; tentative D call: TRBD1 (6 bases). CDR1 SGHRS and CDR2 YFSETQ come from the germline V gene. The ends were cut back, 5 bases at V and 6 bases at J, with 12 bases in the middle. The CDR3 length is 13 residues. The CDR3 sequence: CASSTGQRNIQYF. CDR3 coding DNA: TGCGCCAGCAGTACAGGACAGAGAAACATTCAGTACTTC.

This rearrangement joins TRBV7-9 to TRBJ2-1; 8 nucleotides line up with TRBD1. The CDR3 length is 15 residues. Germline-derived CDR1 and CDR2 are SEHNR and FQNEAQ (reference sequence). Unmatched junction bases numbered 7, after V lost 4 bases and J lost 5 bases. This CDR3 reads CASSSPGTGHNEQFF. CDR3 DNA sequence: TGTGCCAGCAGCTCCCCGGGGACAGGACACAATGAGCAGTTCTTC.

A word on this clonotype: This sequence may be a read error, since a much larger clone differs from it by one base. The chain's CDR3 is CASIPGQEANYGYTF. The CDR3 coding sequence is TGTGCCAGCATCCCGGGACAGGAGGCAAACTATGGCTACACCTTC. The V gene is TRBV5-5, the J gene TRBJ1-2, with 8 bases aligning to TRBD1. The CDR3 is 15 residues long. Germline CDR1 SGHKS, CDR2 YYEKEE (reference sequence). V shed 6 bases, J shed 2 bases, and the junction held 9 bases outside the gene matches.

This clonotype was counted many times. The gene calls are TRBV7-2 and TRBJ2-2; D remains ambiguous. Germline CDR1 reads SGHTA; CDR2 reads FQGNSA. The CDR3 is 12 amino acids. V was cut by 6 bases and J by 6 bases, with 8 bases left in between. The CDR3 region is CASRRRAGELFF. CDR3 DNA sequence: TGTGCCAGCAGGCGACGGGCCGGGGAGCTGTTTTTT.

This clonotype was recorded at least ten times. Here the CDR3 DNA reads TGTGCCAGCAGCCTCCAATCAGGGGGCTACGAGCAGTACTTC. Its protein product is CASSLQSGGYEQYF. The V and J genes are TRBV28 and TRBJ2-7; 7 positions match TRBD1. The junction had 8 bases not matched to a gene; V was cut back by 6 bases and J by 3 bases. The CDR3 consists of 14 residues. Per the germline V gene, CDR1 is MDHEN and CDR2 is SYDVKM.

At least ten counts were recorded for this clonotype. The gene calls are TRBV28 and TRBJ2-7; D unclear. V was cut by 8 bases and J by 4 bases, with 9 bases left in between. Germline CDR1 is MDHEN and CDR2 is SYDVKM. There are 11 residues in the CDR3. CDR3 amino acids: CASGWGYEQYF. The CDR3 DNA is TGTGCCAGCGGCTGGGGATACGAGCAGTACTTC.

This clonotype was observed at least ten times. V and J are TRBV12-3 or TRBV12-4 and TRBJ2-2; D gene uncertain. V was trimmed by 4 bases and J by 6 bases, leaving 12 bases between them. The CDR3 has 14 amino acids. The CDR3 loop is CASSSHLSSGELFF. In DNA, the CDR3 is TGTGCCAGCAGTTCTCATCTCAGCTCCGGGGAGCTGTTTTTT.

V usage is TRBV14 and J usage is TRBJ2-3; no clear D. Deletions cut 4 bases from V and 2 bases from J, with 16 bases between. Germline assignment: CDR1 SGHDN and CDR2 FVKESK. The CDR3 consists of 16 residues. DNA of the CDR3: TGTGCCAGCAGCCGGGGAAAACAGTACAACACAGATACGCAGTATTTT. Translation gives CASSRGKQYNTDTQYF.

This clonotype was counted ten times or more. The chain carries TRBV6-1 and TRBJ1-1; weak D call: TRBD1 (6 bases). Deletions cut 4 bases from V and 4 bases from J, with 10 bases between. This CDR3 comprises 13 residues. Germline CDR1 is MNHNS and CDR2 is SASEGT. CDR3 protein: CASSGDTRTEAFF. The CDR3 nucleotides are TGTGCCAGCAGTGGGGACACCCGCACTGAAGCTTTCTTT.

This clonotype occurred many times. The chain joins TRBV10-3 to TRBJ2-7, with TRBD2 matching 7 bases. Germline V gene sequence: CDR1 ENHRY, CDR2 SYGVKD. The CDR3 contains 14 residues. With V trimmed by 0 bases and J by 6 bases, 5 bases remained unmatched. CDR3 amino acids: CAISESQGGREQYF. CDR3 DNA: TGTGCCATCAGTGAGTCCCAGGGAGGGCGCGAGCAGTACTTC.

This clonotype was recorded a few times. The chain has TRBV5-1 and TRBJ2-3; TRBD1 matches at 7 bases. Germline V gene sequence: CDR1 SGHRS, CDR2 YFSETQ. This CDR3 has 14 residues. V lost 2 bases, J lost 4 bases, and 4 bases stayed unmatched. CDR3 nucleotide sequence: TGCGCCAGCAGCTTTGACAGGGTTGCAGATACGCAGTATTTT. It is translated as CASSFDRVADTQYF.

The table lists this clonotype with many counts. The genes are TRBV18 and TRBJ2-2, with 8 bases matching TRBD1. Trimming removed 3 bases from V and 4 bases from J; junction bases left unmatched: 7. Germline CDR1 KGHSH, CDR2 LQKENI. The CDR3 is 16 residues long. The CDR3 DNA is TGTGCCAGCTCACCGACAGGGGATCGATTCACCGGGGAGCTGTTTTTT. Its translation is CASSPTGDRFTGELFF.

At least ten counts were recorded for this clonotype. The chain has TRBV3-1 and TRBJ2-2, with D hard to call. The CDR3 runs to 14 residues. The ends were cut back, 0 bases at V and 6 bases at J, with 8 bases in the middle. Germline V CDR1 and CDR2: LGHDT, YNNKEL (reference sequence). CDR3 loop: CASSQDLEPGELFF. CDR3 coding DNA: TGTGCCAGCAGCCAAGATCTTGAGCCCGGGGAGCTGTTTTTT.

The chain joins TRBV6-6 to TRBJ1-4, with TRBD1 as a possible D gene (5 bases). Germline V gene data show CDR1 as MNHNY and CDR2 as SVGAGI (reference sequence). Deletions cut 8 bases from V and 0 bases from J, with 10 bases between. The CDR3 has 14 residues. DNA of the CDR3: TGTGCCAGCGGGGGTTCAGCAACTAATGAAAAACTGTTTTTT. It codes for CASGGSATNEKLFF.

This clonotype was recorded many times. DNA of the CDR3: TGCGCCAGCACCCTAACTAGCGGCAGCACAGATACGCAGTATTTT. Amino acids: CASTLTSGSTDTQYF. V gene TRBV5-1 combines with J gene TRBJ2-3, with 8 nucleotides matching TRBD2. The V segment lost 6 bases and the J segment 0 bases; nucleotides outside the gene matches: 6. CDR3 length: 15 residues. CDR1 is SGHRS and CDR2 is YFSETQ in the germline V gene.

This clonotype has ten or more counts. This sequence joins TRBV18 and TRBJ1-1; the D is unclear. CDR1 and CDR2 (germline): KGHSH, LQKENI. The CDR3 length is 11 residues. V was cut by 6 bases and J by 7 bases, with 9 bases left in between. CDR3 amino acids: CASSGKVEAFF. CDR3 sequence (DNA): TGTGCCAGCTCGGGTAAGGTTGAAGCTTTCTTT.

This clonotype was seen a handful of times. J is TRBJ2-2 and V is TRBV7-9; D gene ambiguous. The CDR3 is 13 amino acids. Germline CDR1 is SEHNR and CDR2 is FQNEAQ (reference sequence). Trimming took 4 bases from V and 6 from J, leaving 9 bases between them. CDR3: CASSSRLSGELFF. CDR3 in DNA: TGTGCCAGCAGCTCCCGGCTCTCCGGGGAGCTGTTTTTT.

The rearrangement links TRBV5-5 to TRBJ2-2; TRBD1 matches at 11 bases. The CDR3 contains 16 residues. Germline V gives CDR1 SGHKS, CDR2 YYEKEE (reference sequence). The J segment lost 6 bases and the V segment lost 7 bases, leaving 11 bases of the junction unmatched. CDR3 coding DNA: TGTGCCAGCGGCCCCCGGACAGGGGGCGTGGCCGGGGAGCTGTTTTTT. Translating gives CASGPRTGGVAGELFF.

In its sample, this clonotype was seen many times. The CDR3 bases are TGTGCCAGCAGCGCGCGGGGAAGAAAGACCCAGTACTTC. As protein: CASSARGRKTQYF. This chain uses TRBV11-3 with TRBJ2-5; D is perhaps TRBD2 (6 bases). Trimming removed 5 bases from V and 6 bases from J, with 13 bases in between. The CDR3 spans 13 residues. Germline CDR1 SGHNT, CDR2 YENEEA.

The chain employs TRBV12-3 or TRBV12-4 and TRBJ2-2, with a weak D call TRBD2 (6 bases). The V end was cut by 3 bases, the J end by 6 bases, with 14 bases between. The CDR3 spans 15 residues. Here the CDR3 reads CASSFRREGAGELFF. The CDR3 nucleotides are TGTGCCAGCAGTTTCCGGAGGGAAGGGGCCGGGGAGCTGTTTTTT.

The sample holds a few counts of this clonotype. This CDR3 reads CASRAMAEAFF. CDR3 in DNA: TGTGCCTCCCGGGCAATGGCTGAAGCTTTCTTT. The genes are TRBV30 and TRBJ1-1; D is unclear. Trimming left V 7 bases short and J 6 bases short, with 12 bases between. The CDR3 loop spans 11 amino acids. Germline V lookup: CDR1 GTSNPN, CDR2 SVGIG (reference sequence).

The CDR3 DNA reads TGTGCCAGCAGTTACTCAATCCAGGGGATCCCAGTCAGCGGGGAGCTGTTTTTT. This translates into CASSYSIQGIPVSGELFF. V and J are TRBV6-5 and TRBJ2-2; tentative D call: TRBD1 (6 bases). Germline V CDR1 and CDR2: MNHEY, SVGAGI. The ends were cut back, 0 bases at V and 7 bases at J, with 21 bases in the middle. The CDR3 is made up of 18 amino acids.

This clonotype came up a few times. V gene TRBV6-2 or TRBV6-3 combines with J gene TRBJ1-5; D not resolved. The CDR3 loop spans 15 amino acids. The germline gives CDR1 MNHEY, CDR2 SVGEGT. V was shortened by 5 bases and J by 4 bases, with 15 bases between the two germline ends. CDR3 loop: CASSNTGLKNQPQHF. The DNA for the CDR3 is TGTGCCAGCAGTAATACCGGACTGAAAAATCAGCCCCAGCATTTT.

This clonotype appeared many times. J is TRBJ1-2 and V is TRBV4-1; D remains unclear. Looked up from germline, CDR1 is MGHRA and CDR2 is YSYEKL. The ends were cut back, 1 base at V and 0 bases at J, with 6 bases in the middle. The CDR3 has 14 residues. CDR3 residues: CASSQVIANYGYTF. CDR3 nucleotides: TGCGCCAGCAGCCAAGTGATAGCTAACTATGGCTACACCTTC.

This clonotype was seen once. The chain links TRBV7-3 to TRBJ2-6, with TRBD2 matching 7 bases. The CDR3 is 16 amino acids. Germline V CDR1 and CDR2: SGHTA, FQGTGA. V dropped 11 bases and J dropped 0; count of bases not matched to a gene: 10. As DNA, the CDR3 is TGTGCCCTTAGGGCTAGCGGATACTCTGGGGCCAACGTCCTGACTTTC. Amino acid sequence: CALRASGYSGANVLTF.

The CDR3 loop reads CASSQTKRDSYGYTF. The CDR3 coding sequence is TGTGCCAGCAGCCAAACTAAAAGAGACAGCTATGGCTACACCTTC. This chain connects TRBV3-1 to TRBJ1-2; a possible D gene is TRBD1 (5 bases). The V and J ends lost 2 bases and 4 bases respectively, with 14 bases between them. The CDR3 sequence is 15 residues long. The germline gives CDR1 LGHDT, CDR2 YNNKEL (reference sequence).